This note documents a single T cell receptor beta chain sequence. This entry belongs to a study of blood T cell repertoires in COVID-19. About the study: Acute and convalescent COVID-19 specimens originated in the United States, Italy and Spain. T cells, B-cell-depleted T cells, or PBMCs provided the cDNA or gDNA that served as material.

Per the original methods: Reference gene primers were amplified, and this amplification served to estimate nucleated cell counts. Measured with immunoSEQ multiplex PCR; TCRdb has only the in-frame clones, and not every one. For V, J and clone size, that table is used; D and trimming come from the DNA. Counted here are 200,000 to 300,000 clones, about nine tenths occurring once; the ten biggest clones make up roughly 6%. The CDR3 consists of 14 residues. Germline-derived CDR1 and CDR2 are MNHEY and SMNVEV (reference sequence). The junction had 5 bases not matched to a gene; V was cut back by 8 bases and J by 4 bases. It was during active infection that Seattle patients were enrolled and then longitudinally followed.

The specimen sequenced was peripheral blood. This TCR was sampled from a woman in her 30s with COVID-19, enrolled during active disease. The V gene is TRBV27, the J gene TRBJ2-1, with 10 bases aligning to TRBD2. CDR3 sequence reads: CASGGLADYNEQFF. CDR3 nucleotides: TGTGCCAGCGGTGGACTAGCGGATTACAATGAGCAGTTCTTC.